What follows are 30 T cell receptor beta chains derived from one specimen sequenced in a study of T cell changes during pregnancy in multiple sclerosis. Using immunoSEQ multiplex PCR, the repertoire was profiled, and TCRdb retains in-frame clones only, with some absent. Among some 90,000 clones, 75% to 95% were seen once, and the ten largest hold approximately 1.7%. The specimen comprised peripheral blood, sampled after pregnancy. These receptors were obtained from a female donor in good health, enrolled as a control in a pregnancy study.

V and J are TRBV10-2 and TRBJ1-1, with 9 bases matching TRBD1. The length of the CDR3 is 17 residues. V shed 5 bases, J shed 1 base, and the junction held 11 bases outside the gene matches. Germline CDR1 and CDR2: WSHSY and SAAADI. CDR3 sequence (DNA): TGCGCCAGCAGTTTTACCTCTCCGGACAGGGGGAACACTGAAGCTTTCTTT. This sequence encodes CASSFTSPDRGNTEAFF.

The rearrangement uses TRBV7-9 and TRBJ2-6, with D possibly being TRBD2 (6 bases). The CDR3 sequence is 14 residues long. Germline V gives CDR1 SEHNR, CDR2 FQNEAQ (reference sequence). The ends were cut back, 11 bases at V and 2 bases at J, with 13 bases in the middle. The CDR3 region is CAPLGGPGANVLTF. The CDR3 nucleotides read TGTGCCCCTCTAGGAGGGCCTGGGGCCAACGTCCTGACTTTC.

This clone was counted a few times. This chain links TRBV4-1 with TRBJ1-1, with D perhaps TRBD1 (5 bases). The CDR3 extends over 15 amino acids. V was pared by 1 base and J by 3 bases, with 12 bases between. Germline CDR1 reads MGHRA; CDR2 reads YSYEKL. This CDR3 is CASSQATVLHTEAFF. CDR3 nucleotides: TGCGCCAGCAGCCAAGCGACAGTTCTGCACACTGAAGCTTTCTTT.

CDR3 DNA: TGCGCCAGCAGCTCGGGGGGGGACACAGATACGCAGTATTTT. Amino acid sequence: CASSSGGDTDTQYF. V gene TRBV5-1 combines with J gene TRBJ2-3, with 8 bases lining up with TRBD2. CDR3 length: 14 amino acids. V was pared by 3 bases and J by 2 bases, with 2 bases of the junction left unmatched. Germline V gives CDR1 SGHRS, CDR2 YFSETQ.

The V gene is TRBV7-8, the J gene TRBJ2-5; 11 positions match TRBD2. The length of the CDR3 is 13 residues. The ends lost 6 bases at V and 5 bases at J; junction bases unmatched: 2. Germline V gene data show CDR1 as SGHVS and CDR2 as FQNEAQ. CDR3 sequence: CASRGLAAETQYF. The CDR3 DNA reads as TGTGCCAGCAGGGGACTAGCGGCCGAGACCCAGTACTTC. The full variable domain, rest sourced from reference TRBV7-8 and TRBJ2-5, is GAGVSQSPRYKVAKRGQDVALRCDPISGHVSLFWYQQALGQGPEFLTYFQNEAQLDKSGLPSDRFFAERPEGSVSTLKIQRTQQEDSAVYLCASRGLAAETQYFGPGTRLLVL.

The gene calls are TRBV9 and TRBJ2-2, with no clear D. Trimming stripped 0 bases from V and 6 bases from J, with 6 bases between. Germline V CDR1 and CDR2: SGDLS, YYNGEE. The CDR3 length is 13 residues. The DNA of the CDR3 is TGTGCCAGCAGCGTAGTAGTCGCCGGGGAGCTGTTTTTT. Protein sequence: CASSVVVAGELFF.

V usage is TRBV28 and J usage is TRBJ1-5; TRBD1 matches at 7 bases. The germline V gene encodes CDR1 MDHEN and CDR2 SYDVKM. The CDR3 consists of 14 residues. The V and J ends lost 5 bases and 4 bases, in that order; junction bases with no gene match: 5. The CDR3 protein is CASSPTGMNQPQHF. DNA of the CDR3: TGTGCCAGCAGTCCGACAGGGATGAATCAGCCCCAGCATTTT.

CDR3 region: CASSHRRNTEAFF. As DNA, the CDR3 is TGCGCCAGCAGTCACAGGAGGAACACTGAAGCTTTCTTT. The V and J genes are TRBV10-1 and TRBJ1-1; a weak D match, TRBD1 (5 bases). Trimming pared 5 bases from V and 1 base from J, leaving 8 bases between. The CDR3 runs to 13 residues. Germline lookup yields CDR1 WNHNN and CDR2 SYGVQD (reference sequence).

This chain links TRBV19 with TRBJ1-4; a possible D gene is TRBD1 (6 bases). Trimming cost V 7 bases and J 6 bases, with 12 bases left between them. Per germline, CDR1 LNHDA and CDR2 SQIVND (reference sequence). The CDR3 is made up of 13 amino acids. The CDR3 protein is CASNSGVDEKLFF. The CDR3 DNA is TGTGCCAGTAACTCAGGGGTAGATGAAAAACTGTTTTTT. Full variable domain (missing parts from reference TRBV19 and TRBJ1-4): DGGITQSPKYLFRKEGQNVTLSCEQNLNHDAMYWYRQDPGQGLRLIYYSQIVNDFQKGDIAEGYSVSREKKESFPLTVTSAQKNPTAFYLCASNSGVDEKLFFGSGTQLSVL.

The rearrangement links TRBV7-9 to TRBJ2-2; D remains unclear. The CDR3 runs to 12 residues. Trimming stripped 3 bases from V and 7 bases from J, with 6 bases between. CDR1 is SEHNR and CDR2 is FQNEAQ in the germline V gene (reference sequence). The DNA of the CDR3 is TGTGCCAGCAGCTTTTCGGTCGGGGAGCTGTTTTTT. Protein product: CASSFSVGELFF.

The chain employs TRBV6-6 and TRBJ1-2; 8 bases agree with TRBD1. CDR3 length: 15 residues. Germline CDR1 and CDR2: MNHNY and SVGAGI (reference sequence). The V and J ends lost 10 bases and 4 bases, in that order; junction bases with no gene match: 14. The CDR3 reads CATKGPGQGSYGYTF. The CDR3 DNA follows: TGTGCCACCAAAGGGCCAGGACAGGGAAGCTATGGCTACACCTTC.

The V call is TRBV7-2, the J call TRBJ1-6, with D maybe TRBD1 (6 bases). Germline lookup yields CDR1 SGHTA and CDR2 FQGNSA. The germline V and J ends were trimmed by 2 bases and 8 bases, with 10 bases remaining between them. The CDR3 totals 14 residues. CDR3 sequence reads: CASSLQGSYSPLHF. DNA of the CDR3: TGTGCCAGCAGCTTACAGGGGAGCTATTCACCCCTCCACTTT.

The chain links TRBV6-5 to TRBJ1-6; 7 positions match TRBD1. CDR3 length: 14 residues. V dropped 2 bases and J dropped 10; count of bases not matched to a gene: 5. The germline V gene has CDR1 MNHEY and CDR2 SVGAGI. The CDR3 reads CASSYRGRRSPLHF. CDR3 DNA: TGTGCCAGCAGTTACAGGGGGCGCAGGTCACCCCTCCACTTT.

Written as DNA, the CDR3 is TGTGCCAGCAGCAAAGATGGTAATACTATGAACACTGAAGCTTTCTTT. The encoded protein is CASSKDGNTMNTEAFF. This sequence joins TRBV21-1 and TRBJ1-1. TRBV21-1 is tagged as a pseudogene. The length of the CDR3 is 16 residues.

The chain is built from TRBV7-8 and TRBJ1-1; a possible D gene is TRBD1 (6 bases). This CDR3 region has 14 residues. Trimming took 3 bases from V and 4 from J, leaving 12 bases between them. CDR1 and CDR2 (germline): SGHVS, FQNEAQ. CDR3 sequence reads: CASSLERGGTEAFF. The CDR3 nucleotides read TGTGCCAGCAGCTTGGAGAGGGGGGGCACTGAAGCTTTCTTT.

The genes are TRBV9 and TRBJ2-7, with 9 nucleotides matching TRBD1. V was pared by 5 bases and J by 4 bases, with 7 bases of the junction left unmatched. CDR1 and CDR2 from the germline V gene are SGDLS and YYNGEE. The length of the CDR3 is 14 residues. The CDR3 loop reads CASSGPGQGYEQYF. CDR3 bases: TGTGCCAGCAGTGGACCGGGACAGGGATACGAGCAGTACTTC.

The chain joins TRBV4-1 to TRBJ2-5; TRBD1 aligns across 7 bases. This CDR3 spans 15 amino acids. With 1 base clipped from V and 5 bases from J, the junction kept 7 bases outside the gene matches. CDR1 and CDR2 (germline): MGHRA, YSYEKL. DNA of the CDR3: TGCGCCAGCAGCCAAGGGTCCACCAGGGGGGAGACCCAGTACTTC. It codes for CASSQGSTRGETQYF.

The V and J genes are TRBV25-1 and TRBJ2-3, with D possibly matching TRBD1 (6 bases). The germline V gene encodes CDR1 MGHDK and CDR2 SYGVNS. The germline V and J ends were trimmed by 2 bases and 4 bases, with 16 bases remaining between them. The CDR3 length is 16 residues. The CDR3 nucleotides are TGTGCCAGCAGTGAAGCCTTTCTCAGGGGTCCAGATACGCAGTATTTT. This sequence encodes CASSEAFLRGPDTQYF.

CDR3 region: CASSLRQGAFQPQHF. In nucleotides, the CDR3 is TGTGCCAGCAGTCTCAGACAGGGGGCCTTTCAGCCCCAGCATTTT. The rearrangement joins TRBV7-8 to TRBJ1-5, with 10 bases matching TRBD1. V shed 6 bases and J 6 bases; nucleotides not matched to a gene: 8. There are 15 residues in the CDR3. Germline V gives CDR1 SGHVS, CDR2 FQNEAQ.

The DNA for the CDR3 is TGTGCCTGGGGAGGGGGTAGCGGGGGCCGCACAGATACGCAGTATTTT. Residues: CAWGGGSGGRTDTQYF. The chain combines TRBV30 with TRBJ2-3; TRBD2 matches 9 bases. In germline, CDR1 is GTSNPN, CDR2 SVGIG (reference sequence). This CDR3 has 16 residues. The trim removed 5 bases at V and 1 base at J, leaving 10 bases unmatched.

This chain joins TRBV18 and TRBJ2-7; 11 nucleotides line up with TRBD1. The CDR3 is 13 residues long. V lost 3 bases, J lost 6 bases, and 1 base stayed unmatched. CDR1 and CDR2 (germline): KGHSH, LQKENI. This chain's CDR3 is CASSPGQGGEQYF. As DNA, the CDR3 is TGTGCCAGCTCACCGGGACAGGGGGGCGAGCAGTACTTC.

J is TRBJ1-3 and V is TRBV12-5, with D hard to call. The CDR3 sequence is 14 residues long. Trimming removed 2 bases from V and 1 base from J, with 6 bases in between. Looked up from germline, CDR1 is LGHNT and CDR2 is FRNRAP. The CDR3 protein is CASGLSLSGNTIYF. The CDR3 nucleotides are TGTGCTAGTGGTTTGTCCCTTTCTGGAAACACCATATATTTT.

The V and J genes are TRBV4-3 and TRBJ2-3; D may be TRBD2 (7 bases). The V gene's germline CDR1 is LGHNA and CDR2 YSLEER. V was shortened by 8 bases and J by 7 bases, with 16 bases between the two germline ends. This CDR3 contains 13 residues. This chain's CDR3 is CASRGAGAYTQYF. The CDR3 DNA sequence: TGCGCCAGCCGGGGGGCCGGGGCTTATACGCAGTATTTT.

J is TRBJ1-1 and V is TRBV5-1, with a tentative D call TRBD1 (6 bases). The CDR3 is 11 amino acids. The ends were cut back, 4 bases at V and 8 bases at J, with 9 bases in the middle. Germline V gene lookup returns CDR1 SGHRS and CDR2 YFSETQ. CDR3 coding DNA: TGCGCCAGCAGCACCGGGACAGAAGCTTTCTTT. Translation: CASSTGTEAFF.

With regard to this clone: The junction shows a germline mismatch at one end, possibly a read error. The CDR3 region has the DNA TGTGCCAGCGGCTTATGGGGACAGGGCAACTATGGCTACACCTTC. Protein: CASGLWGQGNYGYTF. This chain connects TRBV13 to TRBJ1-2; TRBD1 matches at 9 bases. CDR1 is PRHDT and CDR2 is FYEKMQ in the germline V gene (reference sequence). The CDR3 length is 15 residues. Full variable domain (missing parts from reference TRBV13 and TRBJ1-2): AAGVIQSPRHLIKEKRETATLKCYPIPRHDTVYWYQQGPGQDPQFLISFYEKMQSDKGSIPDRFSAQQFSDYHSELNMSSLELGDSALYFCASGLWGQGNYGYTFGSGTRLTVV.

This rearrangement joins TRBV27 to TRBJ2-1; 8 bases align to TRBD2. J lost 6 bases, V lost 5 bases, and 18 bases had no gene match. The CDR3 consists of 18 residues. The germline gives CDR1 MNHEY, CDR2 SMNVEV (reference sequence). CDR3 DNA sequence: TGTGCCAGCAGTCCCCCTCGAAGGGAGCGGGGGAACCGCAATGAGCAGTTCTTC. It encodes CASSPPRRERGNRNEQFF.

The chain combines TRBV7-2 with TRBJ1-6; tentatively, D is TRBD1 (6 bases). Germline V CDR1 and CDR2: SGHTA, FQGNSA. The CDR3 runs 16 residues. Trimming stripped 6 bases from V and 5 bases from J, with 17 bases between. CDR3 bases: TGTGCCAGCAGGGACAGACCCTCATCAGATAATTCACCCCTCCACTTT. This translates into CASRDRPSSDNSPLHF.

This clone was counted only a few times. The chain couples TRBV4-3 to TRBJ1-1; no reliable D call. CDR1 and CDR2 (germline): LGHNA, YSLEER. The CDR3 is 13 residues long. Trimming left V 6 bases short and J 3 bases short, with 11 bases between. CDR3 in DNA: TGCGCCAGCAGTTCCCTCGTCCACACTGAAGCTTTCTTT. As protein: CASSSLVHTEAFF.

The chain uses TRBV27 and TRBJ2-7; 7 nucleotides align to TRBD1. CDR1 is MNHEY, CDR2 SMNVEV, per germline (reference sequence). V lost 5 bases to trimming and J lost 4 bases; unmatched junction nucleotides: 5. The CDR3 runs to 13 residues. CDR3 region: CASSTGTVYEQYF. The CDR3 nucleotides read TGTGCCAGCAGTACCGGGACAGTATACGAGCAGTACTTC.

The J gene is TRBJ2-2, the V gene TRBV6-1, with 8 bases identical to TRBD1. V gave up 6 bases and J gave up 6 bases; unmatched junction bases: 6. This CDR3 contains 14 residues. The germline V gene has CDR1 MNHNS and CDR2 SASEGT. The CDR3 region has the DNA TGTGCCAGCAGGGACAGGGCTTTAGCCGGGGAGCTGTTTTTT. This codes for CASRDRALAGELFF.